This T cell receptor beta chain came from a study of cytomegalovirus exposure and HLA in healthy donors. Generated by immunoSEQ multiplex PCR, the TCRdb table keeps only in-frame clones and is missing some. Of about 130,000 clones listed, 85% to 90% are singletons. Study-wide findings and caveats: The study recorded 150 to 200 TCR beta chains that were cytomegalovirus-associated.

CDR1 is MNHEY and CDR2 is SMNVEV in the germline V gene (reference sequence). The CDR3 runs to 14 residues. Trimming removed 6 bases from V and 5 bases from J, with 14 bases in between. With regard to this clone: As yet, its antigen is unknown.

Source material: PBMCs. V is TRBV27 and J is TRBJ2-1; no definite D call. The clonotype originates from a woman aged 18-29 years in good health and CMV-seronegative. The CDR3 DNA follows: TGTGCCAGCAGCCTGCCAACTTCCAACAATGAGCAGTTCTTC. It codes for CASSLPTSNNEQFF.